These 24 T cell receptor beta chains were sequenced from one sample in a study of T-cell memory formation after mild COVID-19 listed by TCRdb under 2021. Receptor amplification or capture employed 5' RACE. Sequencing took place on an Illumina NovaSeq 6000. The public reads were quality trimmed at Q25 with fastp and then assembled into clones with MiXCR by TCRdb, keeping productive beta chains. Duplicate CDR3 protein sequences are folded into a single record with the most common DNA and genes. In this sample the table shows roughly 170,000 distinct CDR3 sequences, around 18% of which occur a single time. The ten largest clones take up roughly 3.8% of the sample. The sample was PBMCs or a T cell subset sorted from them (not recorded which). Every receptor here comes from a man between 18 and 35 years old who had mild COVID-19 (a few samples of this study predate the infection). The sample titles of this study are shuffled in the database, so cell type and time point are left out; the donor was told from shared clones.

The V gene is TRBV4-3, the J gene TRBJ1-1, with D uncertain. The germline V gene encodes CDR1 LGHNA and CDR2 YSLEER. V was trimmed by 0 bases and J by 5 bases, leaving 13 bases between them. The CDR3 has 15 amino acids. In nucleotides, the CDR3 is TGCGCCAGCAGCCAAGAGGGTTATAGAGGGACTGAAGCTTTCTTT. It is translated as CASSQEGYRGTEAFF.

The chain carries TRBV18 and TRBJ2-7, with a possible D match to TRBD2 (5 bases). Trimming pared 1 base from V and 7 bases from J, leaving 11 bases between. The CDR3 length is 13 residues. The germline V gene encodes CDR1 KGHSH and CDR2 LQKENI. CDR3 sequence reads: CASSPLGAREQYF. CDR3 coding DNA: TGTGCCAGCTCACCACTGGGAGCCAGAGAGCAGTACTTC.

The CDR3 sequence: CAISESVARNTIYF. CDR3 sequence (DNA): TGTGCCATCAGTGAGTCGGTTGCCCGAAACACCATATATTTT. The chain couples TRBV10-3 to TRBJ1-3; D remains ambiguous. Trimming shortened V by 0 bases and J by 5 bases, and 8 bases separated the two germline ends. The CDR3 loop spans 14 amino acids. Germline V CDR1 and CDR2: ENHRY, SYGVKD.

This clonotype was seen a few times. The chain links TRBV5-1 to TRBJ1-2; D gene uncertain. From germline, CDR1 is SGHRS and CDR2 YFSETQ. The V and J ends lost 0 bases and 0 bases respectively, with 9 bases between them. The CDR3 extends over 15 amino acids. CDR3 coding DNA: TGCGCCAGCAGCTTGGGAACGGCTGCTAACTATGGCTACACCTTC. This encodes CASSLGTAANYGYTF.

The rearrangement links TRBV7-2 to TRBJ2-7, with 9 bases matching TRBD2. With 7 bases clipped from V and 7 bases from J, the junction kept 11 bases outside the gene matches. The CDR3 is made up of 14 amino acids. Per the germline V gene, CDR1 is SGHTA and CDR2 is FQGNSA. CDR3 bases: TGTGCCAGCACCATCGTCGGGACTAGCTGGGAGCAGTACTTC. Its translation is CASTIVGTSWEQYF.

The chain employs TRBV7-8 and TRBJ1-2; weak D call: TRBD1 (5 bases). The CDR3 extends over 13 amino acids. CDR1 and CDR2 from the germline V gene are SGHVS and FQNEAQ. With 5 bases removed from V and 7 bases from J, the gap between germline ends came to 14 bases. DNA for the CDR3: TGTGCCAGCAGCACCAGGGACCTAGGTGGCTACACCTTC. The encoded protein is CASSTRDLGGYTF. The full variable domain, with the rest looked up from reference TRBV7-8 and TRBJ1-2, is GAGVSQSPRYKVAKRGQDVALRCDPISGHVSLFWYQQALGQGPEFLTYFQNEAQLDKSGLPSDRFFAERPEGSVSTLKIQRTQQEDSAVYLCASSTRDLGGYTFGSGTRLTVV.

This clonotype was observed at least ten times. The V gene is TRBV5-1, the J gene TRBJ1-1, with D tentatively TRBD1 (6 bases). Germline V gives CDR1 SGHRS, CDR2 YFSETQ. This CDR3 spans 14 amino acids. Between the trimmed V and J ends, which lost 4 bases and 1 base, there was a span of 11 bases. The CDR3 DNA reads TGCGCCAGCAGCCAACAGGGCAGGAACACTGAAGCTTTCTTT. Protein: CASSQQGRNTEAFF.

The V and J genes are TRBV15 and TRBJ1-2, with D possibly TRBD1 on 6 matching bases. The CDR3 spans 17 residues. The V and J ends lost 1 base and 2 bases respectively, with 17 bases between them. Germline assignment: CDR1 LNHNV and CDR2 YYDKDF (reference sequence). The CDR3 DNA sequence: TGTGCCACCAGCAGAGGCGCCGTGACAGGTCGCAACTATGGCTACACCTTC. As protein: CATSRGAVTGRNYGYTF.

The rearrangement links TRBV3-1 to TRBJ1-2; D is unresolved. Germline CDR1 reads LGHDT; CDR2 reads YNNKEL (reference sequence). CDR3 length: 14 residues. Trimming left V 0 bases short and J 4 bases short, with 9 bases between. In nucleotides, the CDR3 is TGTGCCAGCAGCCAAGATGGATTCAGCTATGGCTACACCTTC. Its protein is CASSQDGFSYGYTF.

The rearrangement uses TRBV6-6 and TRBJ1-5; 12 positions agree with TRBD1. The CDR3 has 16 residues. From germline, CDR1 is MNHNY and CDR2 SVGAGI (reference sequence). The V gene end was trimmed by 4 bases and the J gene end by 3 bases; junction bases not matched to a gene: 4. The CDR3 coding sequence is TGTGCCAGCAGTTCTCGGGACAGGGGGCTCAATCAGCCCCAGCATTTT. Its translation is CASSSRDRGLNQPQHF.

The chain employs TRBV7-8 and TRBJ1-1; 10 bases match TRBD1. V was clipped by 1 base and J by 9 bases; unmatched bases: 5. In germline, CDR1 is SGHVS, CDR2 FQNEAQ. The CDR3 covers 14 residues. The CDR3 region has the DNA TGTGCCAGCAGCTTAGACGGGACAGGGGTTAAAGCTTTCTTT. This codes for CASSLDGTGVKAFF.

This clonotype has just a few counts. This CDR3 reads CASSEAGLIYGYTF. The CDR3 coding sequence is TGTGCCAGCAGTGAGGCAGGACTTATCTATGGCTACACCTTC. The gene calls are TRBV2 and TRBJ1-2; D gene ambiguous. V lost 3 bases, J lost 4 bases, and 12 bases lay in between. The germline CDR1 and CDR2 sequences are SNHLY and FYNNEI. The CDR3 length is 14 residues.

The genes are TRBV6-2 or TRBV6-3 and TRBJ2-3; D is unresolved. Trimming cost V 2 bases and J 9 bases, with 12 bases left between them. CDR3 size: 13 residues. CDR1 and CDR2 from the germline V gene are MNHEY and SVGEGT. The CDR3 loop reads CASSYGRVGTQYF. In DNA form, the CDR3 reads TGTGCCAGCAGTTACGGTCGGGTGGGGACGCAGTATTTT.

Note on this clonotype: The limits of the CDR3 on the DNA are not certain, so only TCRdb's listed CDR3 is given. The chain is built from TRBV5-1 and TRBJ2-1; the D call in the table, TRBD1, was not verified against the DNA. Germline loops: CDR1 SGHRS, CDR2 YFSETQ. With termini counted, the CDR3 has 12 amino acids. CDR3 loop: CASSVGTGSLFF.

This chain connects TRBV6-4 to TRBJ2-2; weak D call: TRBD1 (6 bases). This CDR3 is 15 amino acids long. Germline loops: CDR1 MRHNA, CDR2 SNTAGT. Deletions cut 5 bases from V and 4 bases from J, with 14 bases between. The CDR3 nucleotides read TGTGCCAGCAGTCCACAGGGTGTAAGCACCGGGGAGCTGTTTTTT. Its translation is CASSPQGVSTGELFF.

The rearrangement uses TRBV9 and TRBJ2-1, with D maybe TRBD2 (7 bases). Germline V CDR1 and CDR2: SGDLS, YYNGEE. Trimming shortened V by 2 bases and J by 4 bases, and 13 bases separated the two germline ends. This CDR3 region has 15 residues. The CDR3 DNA reads as TGTGCCAGCAGCGTGGTGGCGGGGGCGTACAATGAGCAGTTCTTC. The encoded protein is CASSVVAGAYNEQFF.

This clonotype has just a few counts. This rearrangement joins TRBV7-7 to TRBJ2-5, with a weak D call TRBD1 (6 bases). Germline CDR1 and CDR2: SSHAT and FNYEAQ (reference sequence). Trimming pared 2 bases from V and 5 bases from J, leaving 9 bases between. The CDR3 loop spans 13 amino acids. For the CDR3, the DNA is TGTGCCAGCAGCTTACAGGGGATGGAGACCCAGTACTTC. It codes for CASSLQGMETQYF.

V and J are TRBV3-1 and TRBJ1-4; unclear D gene. From germline, CDR1 is LGHDT and CDR2 YNNKEL (reference sequence). Trimming stripped 4 bases from V and 8 bases from J, with 14 bases between. The CDR3 totals 14 residues. CDR3 in DNA: TGTGCCAGCAGCCGTCAACAGCGTAGCGAAAAACTGTTTTTT. Encoded protein: CASSRQQRSEKLFF.

Only one count was recorded for this clonotype. The J gene is TRBJ2-7, the V gene TRBV6-2 or TRBV6-3, with D perhaps given as TRBD1 or TRBD2 (5 bases each). The CDR3 has 14 amino acids. Germline-derived CDR1 and CDR2 are MNHEY and SVGEGT. The V end lost 4 bases, the J end lost 7 bases, and 17 bases lay between the germline ends. CDR3 in DNA: TGTGCCAGCAGTTCCGACGACAAATGGGGGGAGCAGTACGTC. This translates into CASSSDDKWGEQYV.

In its sample, this clonotype was seen a few times. This rearrangement joins TRBV18 to TRBJ1-6, with 9 bases matching TRBD1. CDR1 and CDR2 from the germline V gene are KGHSH and LQKENI. With V trimmed by 6 bases and J by 10 bases, 4 bases remained unmatched. CDR3 length: 13 residues. The CDR3 bases are TGTGCCAGCTCCGGGGACAGGGAATCACCCCTCCACTTT. This sequence encodes CASSGDRESPLHF.

This clonotype was seen once. The rearrangement uses TRBV6-5 and TRBJ1-5; the match to TRBD1 covers 8 bases. The junction had 13 bases not matched to a gene; V was cut back by 6 bases and J by 6 bases. Germline loops: CDR1 MNHEY, CDR2 SVGAGI. The CDR3 has 16 residues. In DNA form, the CDR3 reads TGTGCCAGCAGCCCGGGACAGGTCTTTTTAGCTCAGCCCCAGCATTTT. Residues: CASSPGQVFLAQPQHF.

The rearrangement joins TRBV6-5 to TRBJ2-3; TRBD2 matches at 16 bases. The CDR3 has 20 amino acids. V shed 2 bases, J shed 3 bases, and the junction held 11 bases outside the gene matches. The germline CDR1 and CDR2 sequences are MNHEY and SVGAGI. CDR3 nucleotides: TGTGCCAGCAGTTACCAACCTCCCGGGACTAGCGGGGGGGTAACAGATACGCAGTATTTT. Translating gives CASSYQPPGTSGGVTDTQYF.

The rearrangement joins TRBV3-1 to TRBJ2-2; no firm D call. The length of the CDR3 is 13 residues. Germline lookup yields CDR1 LGHDT and CDR2 YNNKEL (reference sequence). V lost 4 bases, J lost 6 bases, and 9 bases lay in between. The CDR3 DNA reads as TGTGCCAGCAGCCCGTTTGTCCCCGGGGAGCTGTTTTTT. Translating it yields CASSPFVPGELFF.

The chain recombines TRBV27 with TRBJ2-5; D could derive from TRBD1 or TRBD2 (6 bases each). CDR3 length: 13 amino acids. Trimming shortened V by 3 bases and J by 4 bases, and 9 bases separated the two germline ends. Germline V gene sequence: CDR1 MNHEY, CDR2 SMNVEV (reference sequence). CDR3: CASSLGGVETQYF. DNA of the CDR3: TGTGCCAGCAGTTTGGGGGGCGTAGAGACCCAGTACTTC.